This T cell receptor (beta chain) emerged from a study of CD8 T cells in ankylosing spondylitis. Study-wide results and limits: Past studies reported some motif variants in reactive arthritis synovial fluid and blood. Characteristic, it appeared, of ankylosing spondylitis blood was a TCR beta motif of several highly homologous variants.

Trimming took off 1 base at V and 0 bases at J, with 7 bases between the two ends. The CDR3 is 15 amino acids. CDR1 is LGHDT, CDR2 YNNKEL, per germline (reference sequence). One entry per CDR3 protein, called by TCRdb with MiXCR from the 5' RACE reads. The data contain roughly 230,000 distinct CDR3 sequences, 8% to 10% of them seen just once; the ten biggest clones take up 4.8%. This clonotype was picked up many times. Its antigen is unidentified. The TCR sequence derives from a female donor with ankylosing spondylitis or in good health (not recorded which). The V call is TRBV3-1, the J call TRBJ2-1; D is uncertain. Sequencing was done on a sample of blood, either unsorted or a sorted T cell fraction (not recorded which). This chain's CDR3 is CASSQAASSYNEQFF. CDR3 coding DNA: TGTGCCAGCAGCCAAGCTGCGAGCTCCTACAATGAGCAGTTCTTC.